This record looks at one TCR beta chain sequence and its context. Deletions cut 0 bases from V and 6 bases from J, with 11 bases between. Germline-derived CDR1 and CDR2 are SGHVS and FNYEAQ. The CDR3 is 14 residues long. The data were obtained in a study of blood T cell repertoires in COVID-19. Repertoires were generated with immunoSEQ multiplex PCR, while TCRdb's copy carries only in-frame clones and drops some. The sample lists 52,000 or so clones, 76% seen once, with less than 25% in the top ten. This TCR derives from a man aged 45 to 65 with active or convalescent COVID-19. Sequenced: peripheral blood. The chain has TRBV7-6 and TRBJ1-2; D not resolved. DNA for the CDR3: TGTGCCAGCAGCTTAGCGTCCGGGATGGATGGCTACACCTTC. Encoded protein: CASSLASGMDGYTF.